This T cell receptor beta chain emerged from a study of blood T cell repertoires in COVID-19. Turning to the study itself: The United States, Italy and Spain provided the acute and convalescent COVID-19 samples. Sample material is recorded as cDNA or gDNA derived from T cells, B-cell-depleted T cells, or PBMCs.

Sequencing used immunoSEQ multiplex PCR; TCRdb keeps in-frame clones, though not all of them. The repertoire has some 320,000 clones, roughly 90% of them found once; the top ten carry 2.6%. The CDR3 has 13 residues. CDR1 is KGHSH, CDR2 LQKENI, per germline. V was cut by 5 bases and J by 4 bases, with 11 bases left in between. In assigning cohorts, the study relied on participant-reported clinical history. Resolution of symptoms, clearance, or two negative PCRs was present in recovered Cohort 3 donors. Material: PBMCs or T cells enriched from blood (not recorded which). The TCR was taken from a man in his 60s who had recovered from COVID-19. V and J are TRBV18 and TRBJ1-1; TRBD1 is a possible D gene (6 bases). Written as DNA, the CDR3 is TGTGCCAGCTCATCTCAAGGGGGCACTGAAGCTTTCTTT. It yields the protein CASSSQGGTEAFF.